This entry lists 30 T cell receptor beta chains sequenced from one sample in a study of siplizumab effects on memory and regulatory T cells. Some clones are missing from TCRdb's copy, which holds only in-frame ones; the method was immunoSEQ multiplex PCR. In the table there are approximately 100,000 clones, around 93% of which are singletons. The specimen was non-Treg CD4+ T cells sorted from blood. The receptors here all came from a human donor in good health.

This clone was detected only once. V is TRBV9 and J is TRBJ1-5, with a possible D match to TRBD1 (5 bases). Germline V lookup: CDR1 SGDLS, CDR2 YYNGEE. V lost 0 bases to trimming and J lost 7 bases, with 14 bases between them. The CDR3 consists of 15 residues. The CDR3 nucleotides read TGTGCCAGCAGCGTAGGTGGGAGGGACGGACAGCCCCAGCATTTT. Translation: CASSVGGRDGQPQHF.

V gene TRBV5-6 combines with J gene TRBJ1-2; weak D call: TRBD1 (6 bases). V was trimmed by 5 bases and J by 5 bases, leaving 13 bases between them. The germline gives CDR1 SGHDT, CDR2 YYEEEE. There are 13 residues in the CDR3. CDR3 sequence reads: CASRADRNYGYTF. CDR3 DNA sequence: TGTGCCAGCAGGGCGGACAGAAATTATGGCTACACCTTC.

The chain is built from TRBV20-1 and TRBJ1-1; a weak D match, TRBD1 (6 bases). The germline gives CDR1 DFQATT, CDR2 SNEGSKA (reference sequence). This CDR3 is built from 11 residues. Trimming left V 6 bases short and J 8 bases short, with 13 bases between. CDR3 coding DNA: TGCAGTGCAACCCGACAGGTAGAAGCTTTCTTT. It codes for CSATRQVEAFF.

The chain carries TRBV5-4 and TRBJ2-7; possibly TRBD1 for D (6 bases). There are 14 residues in the CDR3. Trimming stripped 3 bases from V and 3 bases from J, with 13 bases between. Germline V gene lookup returns CDR1 SGHNT and CDR2 YYREEE (reference sequence). The CDR3 DNA follows: TGTGCCAGCAGCTCACTACCACAGGGCTACGAGCAGTACTTC. Encoded protein: CASSSLPQGYEQYF. Looking up the rest from reference TRBV5-4 and TRBJ2-7 gives the full variable domain: ETGVTQSPTHLIKTRGQQVTLRCSSQSGHNTVSWYQQALGQGPQFIFQYYREEENGRGNFPPRFSGLQFPNYSSELNVNALELDDSALYLCASSSLPQGYEQYFGPGTRLTVT.

The chain has TRBV19 and TRBJ1-2, with TRBD1 matching over 8 bases. The V and J ends lost 7 bases and 2 bases, in that order; junction bases with no gene match: 12. The CDR3 has 16 residues. Germline-derived CDR1 and CDR2 are LNHDA and SQIVND (reference sequence). The CDR3 DNA sequence: TGTGCCAGTATTGATCCGGGACAGGCCATAAACTATGGCTACACCTTC. Translating gives CASIDPGQAINYGYTF.

This clone was observed once. V is TRBV2 and J is TRBJ2-3; a possible D gene is TRBD2 (6 bases). The length of the CDR3 is 14 residues. The V and J ends lost 4 bases and 0 bases respectively, with 8 bases between them. Germline V gene data show CDR1 as SNHLY and CDR2 as FYNNEI. The CDR3: CASSVAVSTDTQYF. DNA of the CDR3: TGTGCCAGCAGTGTAGCGGTAAGCACAGATACGCAGTATTTT.

This clone was counted a single time. The chain joins TRBV7-2 to TRBJ2-1; 10 nucleotides match TRBD2. V trimming: 3 bases; J trimming: 8 bases; junction bases outside the gene matches: 10. Germline V gives CDR1 SGHTA, CDR2 FQGNSA. The CDR3 length is 16 residues. The CDR3 loop reads CASSLVVAGGKDEQFF. CDR3 DNA: TGTGCCAGCAGCTTGGTTGTAGCGGGGGGTAAGGATGAGCAGTTCTTC. The full variable domain, completed using reference TRBV7-2 and TRBJ2-1, is GAGVSQSPSNKVTEKGKDVELRCDPISGHTALYWYRQSLGQGLEFLIYFQGNSAPDKSGLPSDRFSAERTGGSVSTLTIQRTQQEDSAVYLCASSLVVAGGKDEQFFGPGTRLTVL.

In its sample, this clone was seen once. The CDR3 DNA reads as TGTGCCAGCAGTTCCTCCACGTGGACAGGGAGGGGGATCGGGCTCACCGGGGAGCTGTTTTTT. Protein: CASSSSTWTGRGIGLTGELFF. V is TRBV27 and J is TRBJ2-2; TRBD1 might be the D (8 bases). The germline V and J ends were trimmed by 4 bases and 4 bases, with 31 bases remaining between them. Germline CDR1 and CDR2: MNHEY and SMNVEV (reference sequence). The CDR3 is made up of 21 amino acids.

This clone showed up just once. The J gene is TRBJ1-1, the V gene TRBV25-1; weak D call: TRBD1 (6 bases). Trimming stripped 7 bases from V and 4 bases from J, with 13 bases between. Per germline, CDR1 MGHDK and CDR2 SYGVNS. This CDR3 has 13 residues. The CDR3 here is CASTLWGATEAFF. For the CDR3, the DNA is TGTGCCAGCACTCTATGGGGGGCCACTGAAGCTTTCTTT.

This chain connects TRBV12-5 to TRBJ1-6, with no clear D. CDR1 is LGHNT and CDR2 is FRNRAP in the germline V gene. This CDR3 is built from 17 residues. V was pared by 1 base and J by 6 bases, with 16 bases between. The CDR3 coding sequence is TGTGCTAGTGGTTTGGAACCCGTCCCTGGGATTAATTCACCCCTCCACTTT. Protein sequence: CASGLEPVPGINSPLHF. The variable domain in full, with the rest retrieved from reference TRBV12-5 and TRBJ1-6, is DARVTQTPRHKVTEMGQEVTMRCQPILGHNTVFWYRQTMMQGLELLAYFRNRAPLDDSGMPKDRFSAEMPDATLATLKIQPSEPRDSAVYFCASGLEPVPGINSPLHFGNGTRLTVT.

The rearrangement joins TRBV28 to TRBJ1-5; TRBD1 matches at 8 bases. This CDR3 contains 16 residues. Losses at the gene ends were 2 bases for V and 6 bases for J; bases not matched to a gene: 9. CDR1 MDHEN and CDR2 SYDVKM come from the germline V gene. The CDR3 bases are TGTGCCAGCAGTTTACCGGCAGGGGGCGCGGGTCAGCCCCAGCATTTT. Amino acids: CASSLPAGGAGQPQHF.

This chain joins TRBV19 and TRBJ2-7; D may be TRBD1 (8 bases). This CDR3 has 17 residues. Trimming removed 8 bases at V and 2 bases at J, with 25 bases between. CDR1 is LNHDA, CDR2 SQIVND, per germline (reference sequence). This chain's CDR3 is CASRMEGGTGYTYEQYF. The CDR3 coding sequence is TGTGCCAGTCGGATGGAGGGGGGGACAGGCTACACCTACGAGCAGTACTTC.

The rearrangement links TRBV19 to TRBJ1-6; D is ambiguous. This CDR3 region has 14 residues. The germline V and J ends were trimmed by 3 bases and 8 bases, with 11 bases remaining between them. Germline CDR1 LNHDA, CDR2 SQIVND (reference sequence). The CDR3 spells CASSMLGRDSPLHF. The CDR3 DNA reads as TGTGCCAGTAGTATGCTGGGTAGAGATTCACCCCTCCACTTT. The whole variable domain, remainder taken from reference TRBV19 and TRBJ1-6, is DGGITQSPKYLFRKEGQNVTLSCEQNLNHDAMYWYRQDPGQGLRLIYYSQIVNDFQKGDIAEGYSVSREKKESFPLTVTSAQKNPTAFYLCASSMLGRDSPLHFGNGTRLTVT.

The chain carries TRBV7-9 and TRBJ1-1, with D unresolved. Germline CDR1 SEHNR, CDR2 FQNEAQ (reference sequence). The ends were cut back, 3 bases at V and 0 bases at J, with 11 bases in the middle. This CDR3 is 15 amino acids long. In nucleotides, the CDR3 is TGTGCCAGCAGCTTCCGACACAACATGAACACTGAAGCTTTCTTT. It specifies CASSFRHNMNTEAFF.

The V gene is TRBV18, the J gene TRBJ1-1, with D possibly being TRBD1 (6 bases). The CDR3 runs to 16 residues. Germline CDR1 is KGHSH and CDR2 is LQKENI. The V and J ends lost 6 bases and 0 bases respectively, with 17 bases between them. CDR3 loop: CASSSRTERMNTEAFF. In nucleotides, the CDR3 is TGTGCCAGCTCGTCACGGACAGAACGAATGAACACTGAAGCTTTCTTT.

The V call is TRBV5-1, the J call TRBJ1-1; D call uncertain. The length of the CDR3 is 13 residues. CDR1 SGHRS and CDR2 YFSETQ come from the germline V gene. Trimming left V 0 bases short and J 4 bases short, with 7 bases between. The CDR3 loop reads CASSLVEFTEAFF. The CDR3 coding sequence is TGCGCCAGCAGCTTGGTAGAATTCACTGAAGCTTTCTTT. Using reference TRBV5-1 and TRBJ1-1 for the parts outside the CDR3, the full variable domain is KAGVTQTPRYLIKTRGQQVTLSCSPISGHRSVSWYQQTPGQGLQFLFEYFSETQRNKGNFPGRFSGRQFSNSRSEMNVSTLELGDSALYLCASSLVEFTEAFFGQGTRLTVV.

This chain joins TRBV5-1 and TRBJ1-3, with no clear D. Germline V gene data show CDR1 as SGHRS and CDR2 as YFSETQ. This CDR3 is built from 14 residues. The ends were cut back, 0 bases at V and 4 bases at J, with 8 bases in the middle. Written as DNA, the CDR3 is TGCGCCAGCAGCTTGGGATTGGCCGGAAACACCATATATTTT. This gives the protein CASSLGLAGNTIYF.

This clone was seen a single time. The junction shows a germline mismatch at one end, possibly a read error. The chain carries TRBV30 and TRBJ1-2; TRBD1 might be the D (6 bases). CDR1 and CDR2 (germline): GTSNPN, SVGIG (reference sequence). CDR3 length equals 13 residues. The DNA for the CDR3 is TGTGCCTGGAGTGTTAGGACAGCTCCATCCCTTAGGTGG. Amino acids: CAWSVRTAPSLRW.

The chain recombines TRBV6-1 with TRBJ1-4, with D tentatively TRBD1 (6 bases). Looked up from germline, CDR1 is MNHNS and CDR2 is SASEGT. V was cut by 5 bases and J by 7 bases, with 17 bases left in between. This CDR3 region has 15 residues. CDR3 DNA: TGTGCCAGCAGTCTGGGAGACAGGCAGACTGAAAAACTGTTTTTT. Amino acids: CASSLGDRQTEKLFF.

V and J are TRBV6-5 and TRBJ1-2, with D unclear. The CDR3 has 15 residues. CDR1 and CDR2 (germline): MNHEY, SVGAGI. V lost 2 bases, J lost 4 bases, and 14 bases lay in between. Here the CDR3 reads CASSYTGRGIYGYTF. DNA of the CDR3: TGTGCCAGCAGTTACACCGGCCGGGGAATCTATGGCTACACCTTC.

DNA of the CDR3: TGTGCCAGCAGCCCTACTAGCGGGGGTCTGGTCGAGCAGTACTTC. This sequence encodes CASSPTSGGLVEQYF. The rearrangement links TRBV7-3 to TRBJ2-7; 11 bases agree with TRBD2. Germline trimming cut 5 bases from V and 6 bases from J; bases unmatched to any gene: 9. The CDR3 is 15 amino acids. Per germline, CDR1 SGHTA and CDR2 FQGTGA.

This sequence joins TRBV7-3 and TRBJ2-3; D tentatively fits TRBD1 or TRBD2 (6 bases each). Germline loops: CDR1 SGHTA, CDR2 FQGTGA. This CDR3 contains 16 residues. V lost 5 bases and J 1 base, leaving 16 bases between the germline ends. CDR3 DNA: TGTGCCAGCAGCGATTATCGGGGGCCGGGCACAGATACGCAGTATTTT. It specifies CASSDYRGPGTDTQYF.

About this clone itself: In the same sample, other DNA sequences code for this CDR3. V usage is TRBV7-8 and J usage is TRBJ1-1, with 7 bases matching TRBD1. Unmatched junction bases numbered 13, after V lost 3 bases and J lost 3 bases. The CDR3 length is 17 residues. The germline V gene encodes CDR1 SGHVS and CDR2 FQNEAQ. CDR3 DNA sequence: TGTGCCAGCAGCTTCGCACAGGGGCCCCGGGTTGACACTGAAGCTTTCTTT. The encoded protein is CASSFAQGPRVDTEAFF.

The gene calls are TRBV6-5 and TRBJ2-3, with D possibly being TRBD2 (6 bases). V gave up 6 bases and J gave up 0 bases, with 13 bases separating them. CDR1 is MNHEY, CDR2 SVGAGI, per germline. The CDR3 spans 15 residues. The CDR3: CASSQGLPSTDTQYF. The CDR3 bases are TGTGCCAGCAGCCAGGGACTGCCTAGCACAGATACGCAGTATTTT.

The chain combines TRBV28 with TRBJ2-2; 10 nucleotides line up with TRBD1. The J segment lost 5 bases and the V segment lost 6 bases, leaving 12 bases of the junction unmatched. Looked up from germline, CDR1 is MDHEN and CDR2 is SYDVKM. This CDR3 contains 17 residues. The CDR3 nucleotides read TGTGCCAGCAGAGACCGGACGGGACAGGGGTATACCGGGGAGCTGTTTTTT. The encoded protein is CASRDRTGQGYTGELFF.

The V gene is TRBV27, the J gene TRBJ1-2; D perhaps matches TRBD1 (5 bases). V lost 1 base, J lost 4 bases, and 13 bases lay in between. The CDR3 has 15 amino acids. Germline lookup yields CDR1 MNHEY and CDR2 SMNVEV (reference sequence). In nucleotides, the CDR3 is TGTGCCAGCAGTTTATACGGGGACCTCATCTATGGCTACACCTTC. Its protein product is CASSLYGDLIYGYTF.

The chain carries TRBV6-5 and TRBJ2-2; D remains ambiguous. Germline CDR1 MNHEY, CDR2 SVGAGI. The length of the CDR3 is 13 residues. With 6 bases removed from V and 7 bases from J, the gap between germline ends came to 12 bases. CDR3 region: CASRTEVLGELFF. As DNA, the CDR3 is TGTGCCAGCAGAACCGAGGTCCTCGGGGAGCTGTTTTTT.

This chain uses TRBV19 with TRBJ1-3, with D uncertain. CDR1 is LNHDA, CDR2 SQIVND, per germline (reference sequence). The length of the CDR3 is 13 residues. Trimming left V 3 bases short and J 0 bases short, with 3 bases between. The CDR3, as DNA: TGTGCCAGTAGTATTGCCTCTGGAAACACCATATATTTT. It translates to CASSIASGNTIYF.

The chain combines TRBV5-4 with TRBJ2-7; a possible D gene is TRBD2 (6 bases). The V gene's germline CDR1 is SGHNT and CDR2 YYREEE (reference sequence). The CDR3 is 15 residues long. Trimming left V 4 bases short and J 1 base short, with 15 bases between. The CDR3 region has the DNA TGTGCCAGCAGCCCCGGTGCTAGCGAGTCCTACGAGCAGTACTTC. It encodes CASSPGASESYEQYF.

J is TRBJ2-1 and V is TRBV7-9; 7 bases fit TRBD1. The CDR3 extends over 15 amino acids. Germline CDR1 reads SEHNR; CDR2 reads FQNEAQ (reference sequence). Trimming cost V 4 bases and J 7 bases; bases outside gene matches: 10. This CDR3 is CASSSTRDRPNEQFF. Written as DNA, the CDR3 is TGTGCCAGCAGCTCAACCCGGGACAGACCGAATGAGCAGTTCTTC.